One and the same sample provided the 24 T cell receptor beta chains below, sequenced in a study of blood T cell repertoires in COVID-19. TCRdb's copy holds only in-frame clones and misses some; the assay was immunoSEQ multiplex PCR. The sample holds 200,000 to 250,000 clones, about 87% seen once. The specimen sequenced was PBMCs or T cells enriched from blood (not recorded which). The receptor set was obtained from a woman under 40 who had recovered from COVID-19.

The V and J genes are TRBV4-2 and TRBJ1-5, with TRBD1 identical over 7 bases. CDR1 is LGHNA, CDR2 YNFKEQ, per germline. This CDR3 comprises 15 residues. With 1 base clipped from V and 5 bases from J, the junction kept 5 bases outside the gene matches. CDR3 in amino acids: CASSQVAQGDQPQHF. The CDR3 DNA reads TGTGCCAGCAGCCAAGTAGCTCAGGGGGATCAGCCCCAGCATTTT.

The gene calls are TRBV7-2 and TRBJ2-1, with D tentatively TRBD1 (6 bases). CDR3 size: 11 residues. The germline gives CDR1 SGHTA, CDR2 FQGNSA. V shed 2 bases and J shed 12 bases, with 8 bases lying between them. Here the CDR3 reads CASSLKDRQFF. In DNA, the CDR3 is TGTGCCAGCAGCTTAAAGGACAGGCAGTTCTTC.

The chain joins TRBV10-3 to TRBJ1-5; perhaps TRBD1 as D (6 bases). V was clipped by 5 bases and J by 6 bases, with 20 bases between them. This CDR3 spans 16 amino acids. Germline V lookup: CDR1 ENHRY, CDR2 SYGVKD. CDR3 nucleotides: TGTGCCATCAGTCCCACACAGGGAACGTCTGGTCAGCCCCAGCATTTT. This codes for CAISPTQGTSGQPQHF.

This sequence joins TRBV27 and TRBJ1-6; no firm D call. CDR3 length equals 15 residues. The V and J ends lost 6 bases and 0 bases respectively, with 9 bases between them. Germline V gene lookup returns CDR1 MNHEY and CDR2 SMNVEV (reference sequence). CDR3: CASSQAGSYNSPLHF. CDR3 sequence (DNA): TGTGCCAGCAGCCAGGCAGGCTCCTATAATTCACCCCTCCACTTT.

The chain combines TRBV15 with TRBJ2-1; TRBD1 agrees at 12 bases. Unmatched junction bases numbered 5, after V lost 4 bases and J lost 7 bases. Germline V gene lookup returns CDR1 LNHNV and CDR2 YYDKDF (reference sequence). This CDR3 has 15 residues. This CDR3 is CATSKGQGAVNEQFF. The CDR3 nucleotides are TGTGCCACCAGCAAGGGACAGGGGGCGGTGAATGAGCAGTTCTTC.

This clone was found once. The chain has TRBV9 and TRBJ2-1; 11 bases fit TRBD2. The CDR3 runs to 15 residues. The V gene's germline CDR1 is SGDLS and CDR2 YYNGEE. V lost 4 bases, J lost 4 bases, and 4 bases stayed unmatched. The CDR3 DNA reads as TGTGCCAGCAGCCTTACTAGCGGGGGTTACAATGAGCAGTTCTTC. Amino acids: CASSLTSGGYNEQFF.

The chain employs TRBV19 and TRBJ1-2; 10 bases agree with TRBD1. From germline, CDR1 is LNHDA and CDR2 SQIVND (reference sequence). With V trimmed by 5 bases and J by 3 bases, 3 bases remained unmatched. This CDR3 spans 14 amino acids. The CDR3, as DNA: TGTGCCAGTAGTCCCGGGACAGGGGACTATGGCTACACCTTC. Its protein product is CASSPGTGDYGYTF.

The CDR3 coding sequence is TGCAGTGCTAGTCGGATACGGGACTCTGGAAACACCATATATTTT. Protein product: CSASRIRDSGNTIYF. The rearrangement links TRBV20-1 to TRBJ1-3; D not certain. Trimming shortened V by 3 bases and J by 0 bases, and 12 bases separated the two germline ends. Germline loops: CDR1 DFQATT, CDR2 SNEGSKA (reference sequence). The CDR3 loop spans 15 amino acids.

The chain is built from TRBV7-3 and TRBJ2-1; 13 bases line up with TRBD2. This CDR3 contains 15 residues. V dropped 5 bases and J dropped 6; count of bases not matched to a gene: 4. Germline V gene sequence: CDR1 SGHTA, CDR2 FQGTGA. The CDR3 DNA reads TGTGCCAGCAGCGCACTAGCGGGGGGGCCCAATGAGCAGTTCTTC. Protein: CASSALAGGPNEQFF.

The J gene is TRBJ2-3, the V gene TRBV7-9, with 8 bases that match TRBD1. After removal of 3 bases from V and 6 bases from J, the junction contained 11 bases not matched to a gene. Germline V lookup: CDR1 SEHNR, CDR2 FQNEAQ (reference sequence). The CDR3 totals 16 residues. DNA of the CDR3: TGTGCCAGCAGCTTGAATAACAGGGGGGACACGGATACGCAGTATTTT. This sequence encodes CASSLNNRGDTDTQYF. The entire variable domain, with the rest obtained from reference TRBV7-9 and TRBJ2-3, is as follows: DTGVSQNPRHKITKRGQNVTFRCDPISEHNRLYWYRQTLGQGPEFLTYFQNEAQLEKSRLLSDRFSAERPKGSFSTLEIQRTEQGDSAMYLCASSLNNRGDTDTQYFGPGTRLTVL.

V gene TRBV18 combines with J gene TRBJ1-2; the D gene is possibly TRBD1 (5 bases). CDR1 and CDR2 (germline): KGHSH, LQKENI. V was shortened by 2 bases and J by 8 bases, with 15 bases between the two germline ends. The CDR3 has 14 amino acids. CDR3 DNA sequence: TGTGCCAGCTCACCATCCGGGCAGGGCCAGGGCTACACCTTC. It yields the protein CASSPSGQGQGYTF.

The CDR3 spells CSVKQDRGDGYTF. The CDR3 DNA follows: TGCAGCGTCAAGCAAGACAGAGGAGATGGCTACACCTTC. This chain links TRBV29-1 with TRBJ1-2; D possibly corresponds to TRBD1 (5 bases). Trimming took off 6 bases at V and 6 bases at J, with 17 bases between the two ends. The CDR3 is made up of 13 amino acids. Looked up from germline, CDR1 is SQVTM and CDR2 is ANQGSEA.

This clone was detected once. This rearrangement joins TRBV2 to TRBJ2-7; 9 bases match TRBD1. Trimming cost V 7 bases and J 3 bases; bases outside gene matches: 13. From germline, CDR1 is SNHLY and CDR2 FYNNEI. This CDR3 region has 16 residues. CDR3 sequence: CASKHISGQGYYEQYF. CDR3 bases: TGTGCCAGCAAACACATCTCGGGACAGGGTTACTACGAGCAGTACTTC.

CDR3 amino acids: CASSGRDRNYGYTF. DNA of the CDR3: TGTGCCAGCAGTGGCCGGGACAGGAACTATGGCTACACCTTC. The chain combines TRBV2 with TRBJ1-2; 8 bases line up with TRBD1. Germline V lookup: CDR1 SNHLY, CDR2 FYNNEI. The CDR3 has 14 residues. J gave up 2 bases and V 4 bases, and 3 bases lay outside the gene matches.

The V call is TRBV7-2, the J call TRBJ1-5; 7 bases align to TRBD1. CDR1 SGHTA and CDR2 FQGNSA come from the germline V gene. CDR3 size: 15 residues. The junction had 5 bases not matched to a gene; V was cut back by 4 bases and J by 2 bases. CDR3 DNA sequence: TGTGCCAGCAGCTACGAGGGGGCAGGCAATCAGCCCCAGCATTTT. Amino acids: CASSYEGAGNQPQHF.

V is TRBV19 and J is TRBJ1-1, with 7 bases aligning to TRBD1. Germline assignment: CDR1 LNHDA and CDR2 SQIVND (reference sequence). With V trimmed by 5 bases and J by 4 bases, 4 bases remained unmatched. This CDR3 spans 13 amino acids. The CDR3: CASSPNRGTEAFF. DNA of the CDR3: TGTGCCAGTAGTCCCAACAGGGGCACTGAAGCTTTCTTT.

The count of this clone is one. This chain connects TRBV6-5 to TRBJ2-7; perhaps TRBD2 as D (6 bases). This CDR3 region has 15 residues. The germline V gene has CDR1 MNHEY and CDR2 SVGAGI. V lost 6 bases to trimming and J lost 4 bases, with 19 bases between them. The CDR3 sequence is CASRSGTTAGYEQYF. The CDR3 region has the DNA TGTGCCAGCAGGTCAGGGACCACCGCGGGGTACGAGCAGTACTTC.

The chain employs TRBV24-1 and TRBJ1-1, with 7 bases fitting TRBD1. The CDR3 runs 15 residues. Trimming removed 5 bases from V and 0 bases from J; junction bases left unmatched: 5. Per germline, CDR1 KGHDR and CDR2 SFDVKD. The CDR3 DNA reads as TGTGCCACCAGTGGCGCGGACAGGCTGAACACTGAAGCTTTCTTT. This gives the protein CATSGADRLNTEAFF.

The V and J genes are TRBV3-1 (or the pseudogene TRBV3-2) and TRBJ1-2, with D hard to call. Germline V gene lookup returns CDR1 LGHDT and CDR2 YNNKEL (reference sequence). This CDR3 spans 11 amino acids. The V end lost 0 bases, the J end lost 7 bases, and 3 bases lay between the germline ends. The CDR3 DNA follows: TGTGCCAGCAGCCAAGAGAGTGGCTACACCTTC. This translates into CASSQESGYTF.

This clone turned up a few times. CDR3 sequence (DNA): TGTGCCAGCAGCTTAGAAACTGGGGGGATCGACTATGGCTACACCTTC. Its translation is CASSLETGGIDYGYTF. The genes are TRBV11-2 and TRBJ1-2, with D perhaps matching TRBD1 (5 bases). The CDR3 consists of 16 residues. Deletions cut 0 bases from V and 3 bases from J, with 14 bases between. From germline, CDR1 is SGHAT and CDR2 FQNNGV.

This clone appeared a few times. CDR3 loop: CASKGDRGFYNEQFF. The CDR3 coding sequence is TGTGCCAGCAAGGGGGACAGGGGCTTCTACAATGAGCAGTTCTTC. The rearrangement joins TRBV2 to TRBJ2-1, with 10 bases identical to TRBD1. Germline trimming cut 7 bases from V and 3 bases from J; bases unmatched to any gene: 6. This CDR3 is built from 15 residues. CDR1 is SNHLY and CDR2 is FYNNEI in the germline V gene.

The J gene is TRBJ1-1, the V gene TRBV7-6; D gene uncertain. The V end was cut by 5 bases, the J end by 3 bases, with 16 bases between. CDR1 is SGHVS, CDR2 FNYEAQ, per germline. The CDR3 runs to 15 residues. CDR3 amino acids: CASSPSPRRDTEAFF. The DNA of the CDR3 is TGTGCCAGCAGCCCTTCTCCCCGTCGGGACACTGAAGCTTTCTTT. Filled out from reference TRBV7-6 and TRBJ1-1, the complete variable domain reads GAGVSQSPRYKVTKRGQDVALRCDPISGHVSLYWYRQALGQGPEFLTYFNYEAQQDKSGLPNDRFSAERPEGSISTLTIQRTEQRDSAMYRCASSPSPRRDTEAFFGQGTRLTVV.

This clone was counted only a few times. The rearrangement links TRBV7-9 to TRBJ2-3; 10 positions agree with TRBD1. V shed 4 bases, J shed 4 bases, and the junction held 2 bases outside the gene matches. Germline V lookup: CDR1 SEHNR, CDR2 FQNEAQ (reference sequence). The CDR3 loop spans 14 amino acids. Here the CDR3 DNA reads TGTGCCAGCAGCTCGACAGGGGGCCCAGATACGCAGTATTTT. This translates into CASSSTGGPDTQYF.

In DNA, the CDR3 is TGTGCCAGCAGCCAATCGCCGGGATCCGAGCAGTACTTC. Translation gives CASSQSPGSEQYF. This chain links TRBV16 with TRBJ2-7, with D possibly being TRBD2 (5 bases). Germline V gene lookup returns CDR1 KGHSY and CDR2 FQNENV. V was pared by 0 bases and J by 6 bases, with 9 bases between. The CDR3 totals 13 residues.